These 8 T cell receptor beta chains originate from one sample sequenced in a study of identical twins. Each CDR3 protein is one row after TCRdb ran MiXCR on the 5' RACE reads. Of 200,000 to 250,000 distinct CDR3 sequences listed, roughly 13% were seen once; the top ten hold about 4.1%. These data also formed part of another study, on yellow fever vaccine responses in identical twins.

The specimen sequenced was memory (CD45RO+) T cells sorted from blood. These receptor sequences come from a woman aged 18-30 years in good health.

The chain uses TRBV6-4 and TRBJ2-1; D call uncertain. Germline CDR1 MRHNA, CDR2 SNTAGT. The V gene lost 0 bases and the J gene lost 8 bases, with 8 bases spanning the gap. This CDR3 is 13 amino acids long. The CDR3: CASSDSGIHEQFF. CDR3 nucleotide sequence: TGTGCCAGCAGTGACTCAGGGATACATGAGCAGTTCTTC.

Only a few counts were recorded for this clonotype. The chain combines TRBV6-2 or TRBV6-3 with TRBJ2-7; D is possibly TRBD2 (6 bases). V shed 8 bases and J shed 3 bases, with 11 bases lying between them. Looked up from germline, CDR1 is MNHEY and CDR2 is SVGEGT. This CDR3 has 12 amino acids. The CDR3 nucleotides are TGTGCCAGCGGGGGACTGAACTACGAGCAGTACTTC. Translating it yields CASGGLNYEQYF.

This clonotype was found a few times. The chain carries TRBV24-1 and TRBJ2-2, with 8 bases that match TRBD1. Germline V gives CDR1 KGHDR, CDR2 SFDVKD. The CDR3 is 14 amino acids. V lost 8 bases and J lost 0; bases outside the gene matches: 1. CDR3 protein: CATNRGSNTGELFF. DNA for the CDR3: TGTGCCACCAACAGGGGGTCGAACACCGGGGAGCTGTTTTTT.

J is TRBJ2-4 and V is TRBV2; 16 nucleotides match TRBD2. Germline-derived CDR1 and CDR2 are SNHLY and FYNNEI. The V gene end was trimmed by 5 bases and the J gene end by 7 bases; junction bases not matched to a gene: 2. CDR3 length: 15 amino acids. The chain's CDR3 is CASSLGLAGGNIQYF. As DNA, the CDR3 is TGTGCCAGCAGTCTGGGACTAGCGGGGGGGAACATTCAGTACTTC.

This clonotype showed up many times. The gene calls are TRBV29-1 and TRBJ2-3; D may be TRBD1 or TRBD2 (7 bases each). CDR1 and CDR2 (germline): SQVTM, ANQGSEA. V gave up 7 bases and J gave up 5 bases, with 22 bases separating them. The CDR3 consists of 15 residues. The CDR3 DNA sequence: TGCAGCGCTGCGGATTCAGGGGGGGAAAAAGATACGCAGTATTTT. It translates to CSAADSGGEKDTQYF.

This chain joins TRBV10-3 and TRBJ2-1; D is perhaps TRBD1 (6 bases). The ends were cut back, 3 bases at V and 2 bases at J, with 8 bases in the middle. The CDR3 has 14 residues. Per germline, CDR1 ENHRY and CDR2 SYGVKD. The CDR3 loop reads CAISEQGTYNEQFF. As DNA, the CDR3 is TGTGCCATCAGTGAACAGGGAACCTACAATGAGCAGTTCTTC.

This clonotype was counted between two and nine times. The V gene is TRBV29-1, the J gene TRBJ2-3; the D gene is possibly TRBD1 (6 bases). The CDR3 length is 12 residues. The ends were cut back, 7 bases at V and 5 bases at J, with 13 bases in the middle. Per germline, CDR1 SQVTM and CDR2 ANQGSEA. The CDR3 spells CSGGQGRDTQYF. The CDR3 DNA reads TGCAGCGGGGGGCAGGGGCGAGATACGCAGTATTTT.

This clonotype was recorded many times. The chain joins TRBV29-1 to TRBJ1-1; TRBD1 agrees at 7 bases. In germline, CDR1 is SQVTM, CDR2 ANQGSEA. V lost 7 bases and J lost 0; bases outside the gene matches: 5. The CDR3 is 13 residues long. The CDR3 DNA sequence: TGCAGCGGCTCGGACAGGATGAACACTGAAGCTTTCTTT. Translating it yields CSGSDRMNTEAFF.